The rows below give T cell receptor beta chains drawn from one sample of a study of T cell changes during pregnancy in multiple sclerosis. Produced via immunoSEQ multiplex PCR; TCRdb's table is partial and in-frame only. Of about 67,000 clones listed, over 75% are singletons. This specimen consisted of peripheral blood, obtained in the third trimester of pregnancy. The origin of the receptors is a female donor with multiple sclerosis, enrolled in a pregnancy study. The CDR3 runs from the conserved cysteine through the conserved F or W.

TRBJ2-7 TRBV6-5 CASSYSTSGTYEQYF
TRBJ1-2 TRBV19 CASIKGTGGSGYTF
TRBJ1-1 TRBV5-1 CASSLSGAVVMNTEAFF
TRBJ1-1 TRBV7-9 CASSFFPMETEAFF
TRBJ1-5 TRBV19 CASSDLTSNQPQHF
TRBJ1-2 TRBV9 CASSVDPGADYGYTF
TRBJ2-7 TRBV2 CASSDLRLAGDEQYF
TRBJ2-7 TRBV11-2 CASSTPGAGAYEQYF
TRBJ1-5 TRBV7-8 CASSSNPRNQPQHF
TRBJ2-6 TRBV30 CAWSVFRTGGHSAFSGANVLTF
TRBJ1-5 TRBV18 CASSPGGGGTGGQPQHF
TRBJ2-2 TRBV18 CASSPGLAGLIGELFF
TRBJ2-1 TRBV19 CASRGARQEQFF
TRBJ2-1 TRBV6-5 CASSYAGEPNNEQFF
TRBJ2-7 TRBV10-3 CAISGGLANEQYF
TRBJ2-1 TRBV30 CAWRGLAGNEQFF
TRBJ2-7 TRBV6-5 CASSYPTGAYEQYF
TRBJ2-3 TRBV5-1 CASSLAPRDTQYF
TRBJ1-3 TRBV6-5 CASARSSGNTIYF
TRBJ1-2 TRBV6-1 CASSAQGSYYGYTF
TRBJ1-5 TRBV5-6 CASSLAGQGLKPQHF
TRBJ2-3 TRBV5-1 CASSLRQTDTQYF
TRBJ1-2 TRBV25-1 CASSEGGRGIVGYTF
TRBJ1-6 TRBV7-9 CASSLASGGDSPLHF